The 22 T cell receptor beta chains in this list originate from one sample, sequenced in a study of tumor-infiltrating lymphocytes in localized non-small cell lung cancer. Data came from immunoSEQ multiplex PCR; TCRdb stores just in-frame clones and leaves some out. This repertoire shows over 10,000 clones, around four fifths found once; its top ten account for 10% to 15%. The material sequenced was uninvolved lung tissue not adjacent to the tumor. The source of these receptors is a human donor with non-small cell lung cancer.

The sample holds one count of this clone. This chain links TRBV12-5 with TRBJ1-5, with no clear D. This CDR3 has 14 amino acids. Trimming stripped 7 bases from V and 4 bases from J, with 14 bases between. Germline values: CDR1 LGHNT, CDR2 FRNRAP. The CDR3 spells CASDLGSVNQPQHF. Written as DNA, the CDR3 is TGTGCTAGTGATTTAGGGTCTGTGAATCAGCCCCAGCATTTT.

The rearrangement joins TRBV10-3 to TRBJ1-2; D ambiguous. Germline loops: CDR1 ENHRY, CDR2 SYGVKD. CDR3 length: 14 amino acids. Trimming took off 4 bases at V and 6 bases at J, with 15 bases between the two ends. The CDR3 spells CAISVQEGRDGYTF. The CDR3 DNA is TGTGCCATCAGTGTCCAGGAAGGGAGGGATGGCTACACCTTC.

The chain is built from TRBV2 and TRBJ2-6; D might be TRBD1 (5 bases). The CDR3 has 13 amino acids. CDR1 is SNHLY, CDR2 FYNNEI, per germline. Trimming removed 9 bases at V and 4 bases at J, with 10 bases between. Written as DNA, the CDR3 is TGTGCCAGAACAGGATCCGGGGCCAACGTCCTGACTTTC. Its translation is CARTGSGANVLTF.

The J gene is TRBJ2-5, the V gene TRBV6-6; D is possibly TRBD1 (5 bases). This CDR3 spans 16 amino acids. Looked up from germline, CDR1 is MNHNY and CDR2 is SVGAGI (reference sequence). Trimming removed 0 bases at V and 2 bases at J, with 13 bases between. The CDR3 DNA reads TGTGCCAGCAGTTACTCGGCAGGGTACCTTCAAGAGACCCAGTACTTC. Its translation is CASSYSAGYLQETQYF.

This chain uses TRBV7-7 with TRBJ2-3, with D hard to call. V lost 2 bases and J 4 bases, leaving 7 bases between the germline ends. Per germline, CDR1 SSHAT and CDR2 FNYEAQ (reference sequence). The CDR3 has 13 residues. In DNA, the CDR3 is TGTGCCAGCAGCTTACACGATGCAGATACGCAGTATTTT. This gives the protein CASSLHDADTQYF.

The rearrangement links TRBV6-6 to TRBJ1-5; D gene unclear. Trimming left V 4 bases short and J 4 bases short, with 5 bases between. The CDR3 runs 12 residues. Germline V gene sequence: CDR1 MNHNY, CDR2 SVGAGI (reference sequence). CDR3 nucleotides: TGTGCCAGCAGTTTTCAGAATCAGCCCCAGCATTTT. As protein: CASSFQNQPQHF.

V and J are TRBV7-2 and TRBJ1-5, with no clear D. The CDR3 has 15 residues. The V gene lost 3 bases and the J gene lost 3 bases, with 12 bases spanning the gap. The germline CDR1 and CDR2 sequences are SGHTA and FQGNSA. The CDR3, as DNA: TGTGCCAGCAGCTTTTATAACAGCCTCAATCAGCCCCAGCATTTT. It yields the protein CASSFYNSLNQPQHF.

This chain links TRBV7-6 with TRBJ2-7; 8 bases are a match to TRBD1. Germline V lookup: CDR1 SGHVS, CDR2 FNYEAQ. The CDR3 consists of 14 residues. V dropped 4 bases and J dropped 4; count of bases not matched to a gene: 6. This CDR3 reads CASSSSGTGYEQYF. CDR3 nucleotide sequence: TGTGCCAGCAGCTCGTCCGGGACAGGTTACGAGCAGTACTTC.

Here the CDR3 reads CASTGKWETQYF. The CDR3 DNA follows: TGTGCCAGCACTGGAAAATGGGAGACCCAGTACTTC. The chain couples TRBV2 to TRBJ2-5; D remains unclear. V lost 7 bases and J lost 5, with 11 bases in between. This CDR3 has 12 amino acids. The germline CDR1 and CDR2 sequences are SNHLY and FYNNEI.

V usage is TRBV19 and J usage is TRBJ1-4; D gene ambiguous. The V gene lost 6 bases and the J gene lost 7 bases, with 18 bases spanning the gap. This CDR3 spans 15 amino acids. CDR1 and CDR2 from the germline V gene are LNHDA and SQIVND (reference sequence). The CDR3 sequence is CASSPPQSTGEKLFF. In nucleotides, the CDR3 is TGTGCCAGTAGCCCTCCCCAATCAACGGGTGAAAAACTGTTTTTT.

The genes are TRBV18 and TRBJ2-7; D perhaps matches TRBD1 (6 bases). The germline gives CDR1 KGHSH, CDR2 LQKENI. CDR3 size: 14 residues. The V gene lost 2 bases and the J gene lost 1 base, with 9 bases spanning the gap. The CDR3 is CASSPGGASYEQYF. In DNA form, the CDR3 reads TGTGCCAGCTCACCAGGGGGCGCGTCCTACGAGCAGTACTTC.

This chain links TRBV5-5 with TRBJ1-6; D call uncertain. Per germline, CDR1 SGHKS and CDR2 YYEKEE (reference sequence). Trimming took 0 bases from V and 6 from J, leaving 7 bases between them. The CDR3 loop spans 14 amino acids. The CDR3 DNA follows: TGTGCCAGCAGCTTGGGACTCCGTAATTCACCCCTCCACTTT. It codes for CASSLGLRNSPLHF.

CDR3 region: CASYPGRVYGNTIYF. In nucleotides, the CDR3 is TGTGCCAGCTACCCGGGTAGGGTGTATGGAAACACCATATATTTT. The J gene is TRBJ1-3, the V gene TRBV6-6; the D is unclear. This CDR3 comprises 15 residues. V was shortened by 8 bases and J by 3 bases, with 17 bases between the two germline ends. Germline-derived CDR1 and CDR2 are MNHNY and SVGAGI (reference sequence).

The genes are TRBV5-8 and TRBJ2-7; 7 bases map to TRBD1. The CDR3 runs 12 residues. CDR1 is SGHTS and CDR2 is YDEGEE in the germline V gene. V was clipped by 6 bases and J by 6 bases; unmatched bases: 6. The DNA of the CDR3 is TGTGCCAGCACCAGGGGGTTCGGCGAGCAGTACTTC. This translates into CASTRGFGEQYF.

This chain uses TRBV4-1 with TRBJ2-3; D unclear. Germline V CDR1 and CDR2: MGHRA, YSYEKL. Trimming removed 5 bases at V and 2 bases at J, with 20 bases between. This CDR3 spans 17 amino acids. This chain's CDR3 is CASSVAGSQYTTDTQYF. CDR3 DNA sequence: TGCGCCAGCAGCGTAGCCGGGTCTCAATACACCACAGATACGCAGTATTTT.

This sequence joins TRBV25-1 and TRBJ1-1, with 8 bases fitting TRBD1. Per the germline V gene, CDR1 is MGHDK and CDR2 is SYGVNS. The CDR3 loop spans 15 amino acids. V was pared by 3 bases and J by 0 bases, with 3 bases of the junction left unmatched. The CDR3 region is CASSETGVLNTEAFF. The DNA of the CDR3 is TGTGCCAGCAGTGAGACAGGGGTTTTGAACACTGAAGCTTTCTTT.

The V and J genes are TRBV6-5 and TRBJ2-1, with no clear D. This CDR3 has 13 amino acids. V shed 5 bases and J shed 0 bases, with 5 bases lying between them. Germline values: CDR1 MNHEY, CDR2 SVGAGI. The DNA of the CDR3 is TGTGCCAGCAGTAGTAGCTCCTACAATGAGCAGTTCTTC. It specifies CASSSSSYNEQFF.

J is TRBJ2-1 and V is TRBV4-3, with TRBD1 identical over 8 bases. This CDR3 is built from 14 residues. V gave up 0 bases and J gave up 9 bases; unmatched junction bases: 4. CDR1 and CDR2 from the germline V gene are LGHNA and YSLEER. For the CDR3, the DNA is TGCGCCAGCAGCCAAGAAGAGGGGACAGGTGAGCAGTTCTTC. Translated: CASSQEEGTGEQFF.

V gene TRBV18 combines with J gene TRBJ1-4, with 7 bases lining up with TRBD1. CDR1 and CDR2 from the germline V gene are KGHSH and LQKENI. Losses at the gene ends were 6 bases for V and 7 bases for J; bases not matched to a gene: 11. The CDR3 has 15 amino acids. Written as DNA, the CDR3 is TGTGCCAGCTCCCCCAACAGGGGATTGATTGAAAAACTGTTTTTT. This gives the protein CASSPNRGLIEKLFF.

The sample holds a few counts of this clone. The chain joins TRBV10-1 to TRBJ2-7; 8 bases match TRBD1. The CDR3 contains 15 residues. J lost 2 bases, V lost 2 bases, and 5 bases had no gene match. Germline loops: CDR1 WNHNN, CDR2 SYGVQD (reference sequence). The CDR3 DNA is TGCGCCAGCAGTGAGCTCCCGGACAGGGCCTACGAGCAGTACTTC. It encodes CASSELPDRAYEQYF.

The chain is built from TRBV21-1 and TRBJ1-1; TRBD1, the table's D call, was not compared with the DNA. TRBV21-1 is a pseudogene segment. The CDR3 loop spans 16 amino acids. DNA of the CDR3: TGTGCCAGCAGCAAAGAGGGACAGGATATGAACACTGAAGCTTTCTTT. It is translated as CASSKEGQDMNTEAFF.

The chain uses TRBV19 and TRBJ2-3; 7 nucleotides match TRBD2. V trimming: 4 bases; J trimming: 4 bases; junction bases outside the gene matches: 2. The CDR3 sequence is 13 residues long. CDR1 is LNHDA, CDR2 SQIVND, per germline (reference sequence). The CDR3 sequence: CASSNRGADTQYF. The DNA for the CDR3 is TGTGCCAGTAGTAACCGGGGGGCAGATACGCAGTATTTT.